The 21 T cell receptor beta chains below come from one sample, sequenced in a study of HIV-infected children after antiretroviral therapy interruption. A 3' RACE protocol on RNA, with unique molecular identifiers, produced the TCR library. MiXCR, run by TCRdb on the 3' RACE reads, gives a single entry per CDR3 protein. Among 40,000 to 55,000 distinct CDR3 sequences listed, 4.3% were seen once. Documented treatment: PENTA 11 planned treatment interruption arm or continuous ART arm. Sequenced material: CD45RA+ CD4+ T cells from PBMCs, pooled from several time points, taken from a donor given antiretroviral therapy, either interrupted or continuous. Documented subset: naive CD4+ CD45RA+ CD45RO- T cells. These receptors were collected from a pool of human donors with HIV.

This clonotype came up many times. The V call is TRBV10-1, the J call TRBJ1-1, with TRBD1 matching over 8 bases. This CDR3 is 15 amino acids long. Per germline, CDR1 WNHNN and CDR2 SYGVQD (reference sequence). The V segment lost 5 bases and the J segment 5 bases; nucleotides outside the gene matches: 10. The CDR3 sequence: CASSMKSGGMTEAFF. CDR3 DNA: TGCGCCAGCAGTATGAAATCAGGGGGCATGACTGAAGCTTTCTTT.

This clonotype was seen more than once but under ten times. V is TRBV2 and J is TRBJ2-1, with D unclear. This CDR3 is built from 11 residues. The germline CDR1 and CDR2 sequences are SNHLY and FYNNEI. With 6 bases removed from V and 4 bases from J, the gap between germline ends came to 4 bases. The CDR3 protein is CASSCYNEQFF. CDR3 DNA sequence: TGTGCCAGCAGCTGTTACAATGAGCAGTTCTTC.

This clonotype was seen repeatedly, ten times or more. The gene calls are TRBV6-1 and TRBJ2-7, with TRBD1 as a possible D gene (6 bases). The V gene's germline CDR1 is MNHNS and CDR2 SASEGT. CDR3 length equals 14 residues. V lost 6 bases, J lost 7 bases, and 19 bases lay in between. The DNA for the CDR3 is TGTGCCAGCAGCCCGGGACACCTTTTACGAGAGCAGTACTTC. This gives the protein CASSPGHLLREQYF.

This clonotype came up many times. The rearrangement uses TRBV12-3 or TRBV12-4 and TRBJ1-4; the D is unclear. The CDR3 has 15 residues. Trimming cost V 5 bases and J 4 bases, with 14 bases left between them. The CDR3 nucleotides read TGTGCCAGCAGTCCTGGTACGACCCTTAATGAAAAACTGTTTTTT. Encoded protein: CASSPGTTLNEKLFF.

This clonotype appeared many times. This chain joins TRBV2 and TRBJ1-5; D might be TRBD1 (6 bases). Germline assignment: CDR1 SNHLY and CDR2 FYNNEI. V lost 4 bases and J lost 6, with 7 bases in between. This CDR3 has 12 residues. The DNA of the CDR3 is TGTGCCAGCAGTGGAGGGGGTCAGCCCCAGCATTTT. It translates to CASSGGGQPQHF.

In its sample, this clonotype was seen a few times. CDR3 in DNA: TGTGCCAGCAGTTTCTTGGGTCTAGCGGGAGCGGATAAAGAGACCCAGTACTTC. Its translation: CASSFLGLAGADKETQYF. The chain recombines TRBV12-3 or TRBV12-4 with TRBJ2-5; 10 bases map to TRBD2. V shed 3 bases, J shed 3 bases, and the junction held 13 bases outside the gene matches. This CDR3 region has 18 residues.

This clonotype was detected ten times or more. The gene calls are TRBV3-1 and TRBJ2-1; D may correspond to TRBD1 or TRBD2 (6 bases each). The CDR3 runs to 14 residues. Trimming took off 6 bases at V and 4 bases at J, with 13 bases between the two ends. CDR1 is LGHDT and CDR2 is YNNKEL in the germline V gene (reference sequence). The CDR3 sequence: CASSRGPWYNEQFF. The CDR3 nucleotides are TGTGCCAGCAGTCGGGGGCCTTGGTACAATGAGCAGTTCTTC.

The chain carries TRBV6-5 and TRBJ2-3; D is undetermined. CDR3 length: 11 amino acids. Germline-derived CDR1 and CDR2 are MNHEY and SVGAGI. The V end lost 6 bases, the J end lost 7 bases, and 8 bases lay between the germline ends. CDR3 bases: TGTGCCAGCAGCCTCCAAAATACGCAGTATTTT. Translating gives CASSLQNTQYF.

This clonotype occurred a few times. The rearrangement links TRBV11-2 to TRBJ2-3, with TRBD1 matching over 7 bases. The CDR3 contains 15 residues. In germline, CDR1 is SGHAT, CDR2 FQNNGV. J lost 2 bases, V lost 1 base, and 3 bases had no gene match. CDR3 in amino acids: CASSLGTGVTDTQYF. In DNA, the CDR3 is TGTGCCAGCAGCTTAGGTACAGGGGTCACAGATACGCAGTATTTT.

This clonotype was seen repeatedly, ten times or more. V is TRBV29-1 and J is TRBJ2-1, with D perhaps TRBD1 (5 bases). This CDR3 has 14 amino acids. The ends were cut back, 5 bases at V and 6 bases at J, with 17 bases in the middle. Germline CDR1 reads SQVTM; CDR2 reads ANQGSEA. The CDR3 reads CSVRPLSRANEQFF. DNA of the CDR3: TGCAGCGTTAGGCCCTTAAGCAGGGCCAATGAGCAGTTCTTC.

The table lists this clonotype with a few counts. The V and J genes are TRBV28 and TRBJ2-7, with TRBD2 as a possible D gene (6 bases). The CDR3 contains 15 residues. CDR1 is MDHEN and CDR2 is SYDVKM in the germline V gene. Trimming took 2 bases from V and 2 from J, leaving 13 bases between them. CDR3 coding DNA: TGTGCCAGCAGTTTAGGGACTTTAGGTACCTACGAGCAGTACTTC. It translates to CASSLGTLGTYEQYF.

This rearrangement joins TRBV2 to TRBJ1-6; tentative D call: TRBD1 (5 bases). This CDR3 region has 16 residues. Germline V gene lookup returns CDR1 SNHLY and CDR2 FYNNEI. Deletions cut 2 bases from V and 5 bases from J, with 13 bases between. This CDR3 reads CASSERGGNNNSPLHF. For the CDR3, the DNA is TGTGCCAGCAGTGAACGTGGGGGGAATAATAATTCACCCCTCCACTTT.

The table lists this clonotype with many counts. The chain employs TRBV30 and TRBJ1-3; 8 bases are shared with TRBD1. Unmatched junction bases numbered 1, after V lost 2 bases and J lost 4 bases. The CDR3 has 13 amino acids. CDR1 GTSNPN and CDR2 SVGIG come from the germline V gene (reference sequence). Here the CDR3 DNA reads TGTGCCTGGAGTAGGGACAGGGGAAACACCATATATTTT. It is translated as CAWSRDRGNTIYF.

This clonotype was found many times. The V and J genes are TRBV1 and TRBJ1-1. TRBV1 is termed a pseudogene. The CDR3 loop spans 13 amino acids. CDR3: CTSSLASSGKAFF. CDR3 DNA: TGCACCAGCAGCCTCGCGAGTTCGGGTAAAGCTTTCTTT.

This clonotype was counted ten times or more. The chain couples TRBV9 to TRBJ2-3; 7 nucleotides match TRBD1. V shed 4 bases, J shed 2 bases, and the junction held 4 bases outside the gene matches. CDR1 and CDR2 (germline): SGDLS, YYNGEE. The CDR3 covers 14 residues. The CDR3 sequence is CASSLGQATDTQYF. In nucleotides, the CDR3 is TGTGCCAGCAGCCTCGGACAGGCCACAGATACGCAGTATTTT.

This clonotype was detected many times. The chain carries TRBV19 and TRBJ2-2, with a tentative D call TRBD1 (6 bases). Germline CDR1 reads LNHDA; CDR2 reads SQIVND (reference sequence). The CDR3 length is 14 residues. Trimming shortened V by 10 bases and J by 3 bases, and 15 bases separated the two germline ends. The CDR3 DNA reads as TGTGCCACGGTTGGTAGGGGGTACACCGGGGAGCTGTTTTTT. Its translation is CATVGRGYTGELFF.

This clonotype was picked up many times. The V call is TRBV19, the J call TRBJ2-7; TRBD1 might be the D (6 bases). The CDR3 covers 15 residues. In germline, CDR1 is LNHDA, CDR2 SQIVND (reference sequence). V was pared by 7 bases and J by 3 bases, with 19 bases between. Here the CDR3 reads CASIPRPGHLYEQYF. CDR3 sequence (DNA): TGTGCCAGTATACCAAGACCGGGACACCTCTACGAGCAGTACTTC.

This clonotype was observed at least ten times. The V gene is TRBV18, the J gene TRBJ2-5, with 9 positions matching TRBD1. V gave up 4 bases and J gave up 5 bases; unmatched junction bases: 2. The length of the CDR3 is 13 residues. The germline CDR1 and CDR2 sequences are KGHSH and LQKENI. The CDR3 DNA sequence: TGTGCCAGCTCACTCGGGACAGGGGAGACCCAGTACTTC. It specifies CASSLGTGETQYF.

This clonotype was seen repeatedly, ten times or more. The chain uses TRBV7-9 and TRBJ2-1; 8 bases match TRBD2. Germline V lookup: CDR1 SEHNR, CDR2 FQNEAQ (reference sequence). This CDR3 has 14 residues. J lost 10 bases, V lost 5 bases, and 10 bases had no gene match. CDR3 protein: CASSLYAGGREQFF. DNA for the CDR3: TGTGCCAGCAGCCTATACGCGGGGGGTCGAGAGCAGTTCTTC.

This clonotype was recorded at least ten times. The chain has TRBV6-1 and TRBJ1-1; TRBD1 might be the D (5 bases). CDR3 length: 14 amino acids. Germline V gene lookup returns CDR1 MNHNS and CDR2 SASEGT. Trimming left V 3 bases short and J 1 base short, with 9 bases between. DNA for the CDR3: TGTGCCAGCAGTGATGACAGCCCGAACACTGAAGCTTTCTTT. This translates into CASSDDSPNTEAFF.

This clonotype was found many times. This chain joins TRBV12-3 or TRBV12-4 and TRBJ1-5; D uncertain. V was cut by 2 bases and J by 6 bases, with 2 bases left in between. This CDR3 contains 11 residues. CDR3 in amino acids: CASSLRQPQHF. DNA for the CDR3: TGTGCCAGCAGTTTACGTCAGCCCCAGCATTTT.